These 27 T cell receptor beta chains came from one sample sequenced in a study of vaccination and CD4 T cells after COVID-19. Antigens of these TCRs are unknown. The treatment here: roughly 11-day PBMC culture with coronavirus spike peptide pools or control peptides (ViraFEST assay). Sequence data for DNA of cultured CD4+ T cells were generated by the Oncomine TCR Beta short-read assay. TCRdb used MiXCR to reprocess the PCR reads, holding one entry per CDR3 protein. The sample holds under 20,000 distinct CDR3 sequences, roughly half seen once. Material: CD4+ T cells from blood, cultured in vitro. These receptor sequences come from a human donor who had recovered from COVID-19.

The chain uses TRBV7-6 and TRBJ1-3; 7 bases are shared with TRBD1. The V gene's germline CDR1 is SGHVS and CDR2 FNYEAQ. Trimming cost V 5 bases and J 0 bases; bases outside gene matches: 7. The CDR3 has 16 residues. CDR3 loop: CASSRLPGGSGNTIYF. DNA for the CDR3: TGTGCCAGCAGCCGCTTGCCAGGGGGCTCTGGAAACACCATATATTTT.

The gene calls are TRBV10-1 and TRBJ1-5, with D possibly being TRBD1 (6 bases). Germline CDR1 WNHNN, CDR2 SYGVQD (reference sequence). The CDR3 has 13 amino acids. Deletions cut 8 bases from V and 7 bases from J, with 15 bases between. The CDR3 loop reads CASETGRKQPQHF. The DNA for the CDR3 is TGCGCCAGCGAAACAGGGAGGAAGCAGCCCCAGCATTTT.

This clonotype was counted a few times. The chain joins TRBV20-1 to TRBJ2-7; D is perhaps TRBD1 (6 bases). Germline CDR1 is DFQATT and CDR2 is SNEGSKA (reference sequence). The V and J ends lost 3 bases and 4 bases respectively, with 13 bases between them. This CDR3 has 13 residues. The CDR3 DNA reads TGCAGTGCTAGCTTGACAGGACTGTACGAGCAGTACTTC. Translated: CSASLTGLYEQYF.

The chain combines TRBV29-1 with TRBJ1-5; the D gene is possibly TRBD1 (5 bases). Germline CDR1 reads SQVTM; CDR2 reads ANQGSEA. V was shortened by 4 bases and J by 6 bases, with 10 bases between the two germline ends. The CDR3 contains 12 residues. The CDR3 sequence is CSVAEGSQPQHF. As DNA, the CDR3 is TGCAGCGTTGCTGAGGGGTCTCAGCCCCAGCATTTT.

This chain joins TRBV20-1 and TRBJ2-1; 7 positions agree with TRBD2. J was trimmed by 12 bases and V by 5 bases; bases with no gene match: 19. CDR1 DFQATT and CDR2 SNEGSKA come from the germline V gene (reference sequence). The CDR3 is 15 amino acids. In nucleotides, the CDR3 is TGCAGTGCTGTTAGACCCGGGGAGGGGCAAGACGGGCAGTTCTTC. Translation gives CSAVRPGEGQDGQFF.

The J gene is TRBJ2-5, the V gene TRBV19, with D possibly being TRBD2 (6 bases). The CDR3 sequence is 12 residues long. The V end was cut by 4 bases, the J end by 6 bases, with 9 bases between. Germline-derived CDR1 and CDR2 are LNHDA and SQIVND (reference sequence). The CDR3: CASSTSGQTQYF. The CDR3 DNA reads as TGTGCCAGTAGTACCAGCGGGCAGACCCAGTACTTC.

The rearrangement links TRBV6-1 to TRBJ1-6; weak D call: TRBD1 (5 bases). Germline CDR1 MNHNS, CDR2 SASEGT. Trimming took 5 bases from V and 8 from J, leaving 19 bases between them. There are 16 residues in the CDR3. CDR3 protein: CASSQGTPVWDSPLHF. In nucleotides, the CDR3 is TGTGCCAGCAGTCAAGGGACCCCGGTCTGGGATTCACCCCTCCACTTT.

The V call is TRBV2, the J call TRBJ2-5; 9 positions match TRBD2. Germline V gene lookup returns CDR1 SNHLY and CDR2 FYNNEI. The CDR3 sequence is 15 residues long. The V and J ends lost 2 bases and 5 bases, in that order; junction bases with no gene match: 6. CDR3 loop: CASSEIAGEVETQYF. The CDR3 DNA is TGTGCCAGCAGTGAAATAGCGGGAGAGGTGGAGACCCAGTACTTC.

This clonotype was observed a handful of times. The chain couples TRBV6-2 or TRBV6-3 to TRBJ1-1, with TRBD1 identical over 7 bases. In germline, CDR1 is MNHEY, CDR2 SVGEGT. The CDR3 sequence is 14 residues long. V trimming: 3 bases; J trimming: 4 bases; junction bases outside the gene matches: 5. CDR3 DNA sequence: TGTGCCAGCAGTTATACAGGGGACGTCACTGAAGCTTTCTTT. It codes for CASSYTGDVTEAFF.

The rearrangement uses TRBV7-2 and TRBJ2-7; D not certain. This CDR3 region has 15 residues. Trimming removed 7 bases from V and 2 bases from J, with 18 bases in between. Germline V CDR1 and CDR2: SGHTA, FQGNSA. CDR3 coding DNA: TGTGCCAGCACCCTCCCCCTGGACGGAGCCTACGAGCAGTACTTC. Residues: CASTLPLDGAYEQYF. The whole variable domain, filled in from reference TRBV7-2 and TRBJ2-7, reads GAGVSQSPSNKVTEKGKDVELRCDPISGHTALYWYRQSLGQGLEFLIYFQGNSAPDKSGLPSDRFSAERTGGSVSTLTIQRTQQEDSAVYLCASTLPLDGAYEQYFGPGTRLTVT.

The chain recombines TRBV5-1 with TRBJ2-2; possible D gene TRBD1, 6 bases. V shed 4 bases and J shed 5 bases, with 15 bases lying between them. This CDR3 has 15 amino acids. Germline CDR1 reads SGHRS; CDR2 reads YFSETQ. The CDR3: CASSLRQDSTGELFF. In nucleotides, the CDR3 is TGCGCCAGCAGCCTTAGACAGGATAGTACCGGGGAGCTGTTTTTT.

The table lists this clonotype with a few counts. The chain couples TRBV5-1 to TRBJ1-2; maybe TRBD1 (6 bases). The CDR3 has 15 residues. Germline V lookup: CDR1 SGHRS, CDR2 YFSETQ. V shed 3 bases and J shed 2 bases, with 14 bases lying between them. Written as DNA, the CDR3 is TGCGCCAGCAGCTACCGGGACATTAAGAACTATGGCTACACCTTC. This encodes CASSYRDIKNYGYTF.

This clonotype was seen a handful of times. The rearrangement joins TRBV6-1 to TRBJ1-2; D unclear. The CDR3 sequence is 15 residues long. V shed 2 bases and J shed 1 base, with 11 bases lying between them. The germline CDR1 and CDR2 sequences are MNHNS and SASEGT. In DNA, the CDR3 is TGTGCCAGCAGTGAACGGTGGAACAGTAACTATGGCTACACCTTC. Translation gives CASSERWNSNYGYTF.

The J gene is TRBJ1-2, the V gene TRBV4-1; D is possibly TRBD1 (5 bases). Trimming cost V 0 bases and J 8 bases, with 22 bases left between them. The CDR3 totals 17 residues. Germline V CDR1 and CDR2: MGHRA, YSYEKL. CDR3 residues: CASSQDRVELGGRGYTF. CDR3 coding DNA: TGCGCCAGCAGCCAAGATCGGGTAGAACTGGGGGGGAGAGGCTACACCTTC.

This chain uses TRBV15 with TRBJ1-5, with 7 bases identical to TRBD1. Germline assignment: CDR1 LNHNV and CDR2 YYDKDF (reference sequence). Trimming at V came to 1 base and at J to 2 bases, leaving 5 bases not matched to a gene. The CDR3 has 16 amino acids. The CDR3 bases are TGTGCCACCAGCAGAGTCCGGCAGGGGGGCAATCAGCCCCAGCATTTT. This codes for CATSRVRQGGNQPQHF.

J is TRBJ2-7 and V is TRBV10-3, with 7 positions matching TRBD1. The CDR3 runs 12 residues. Germline CDR1 ENHRY, CDR2 SYGVKD. V trimming: 9 bases; J trimming: 2 bases; junction bases outside the gene matches: 4. CDR3 amino acids: CAIRDRTYEQYF. CDR3 sequence (DNA): TGTGCCATAAGGGACAGAACCTACGAGCAGTACTTC.

This clonotype showed up just a few times. The chain has TRBV7-3 and TRBJ2-2; no clear D gene. The CDR3 runs 17 residues. The ends were cut back, 5 bases at V and 6 bases at J, with 22 bases in the middle. Germline CDR1 and CDR2: SGHTA and FQGTGA. CDR3 sequence: CASSLLGRTIGAGELFF. In nucleotides, the CDR3 is TGTGCCAGCAGCCTCCTTGGGCGTACTATTGGCGCCGGGGAGCTGTTTTTT.

The table lists this clonotype with a few counts. This chain uses TRBV10-2 with TRBJ1-1; 11 bases fit TRBD1. Per the germline V gene, CDR1 is WSHSY and CDR2 is SAAADI. This CDR3 region has 15 residues. Germline trimming cut 8 bases from V and 0 bases from J; bases unmatched to any gene: 5. In DNA form, the CDR3 reads TGCGCCAGCCGGGACAGGGGGTGGTTGAACACTGAAGCTTTCTTT. Its protein product is CASRDRGWLNTEAFF.

This clonotype has just a few counts. The rearrangement links TRBV20-1 to TRBJ2-7, with D hard to call. Germline CDR1 and CDR2: DFQATT and SNEGSKA (reference sequence). The CDR3 spans 11 residues. V lost 6 bases and J lost 0, with 6 bases in between. CDR3: CSAYDSYEQYF. CDR3 sequence (DNA): TGCAGTGCCTACGACTCCTACGAGCAGTACTTC.

The chain recombines TRBV20-1 with TRBJ2-1, with 12 bases aligning to TRBD1. Germline V gene data show CDR1 as DFQATT and CDR2 as SNEGSKA (reference sequence). The CDR3 extends over 15 amino acids. J lost 9 bases, V lost 1 base, and 7 bases had no gene match. The CDR3 DNA sequence: TGCAGTGCTAGAGTCCGGGACAGGGGGCTGAGTGAGCAGTTCTTC. Encoded protein: CSARVRDRGLSEQFF.

The table lists this clonotype with a few counts. The gene calls are TRBV20-1 and TRBJ2-5; D ambiguous. From germline, CDR1 is DFQATT and CDR2 SNEGSKA (reference sequence). There are 13 residues in the CDR3. V was pared by 6 bases and J by 2 bases, with 13 bases between. Here the CDR3 DNA reads TGCAGTGCCCCCTCGCCGTCGCAAGAGACCCAGTACTTC. It specifies CSAPSPSQETQYF.

V usage is TRBV7-2 and J usage is TRBJ2-1; weak D call: TRBD2 (6 bases). Trimming pared 6 bases from V and 0 bases from J, leaving 18 bases between. This CDR3 has 17 residues. The germline gives CDR1 SGHTA, CDR2 FQGNSA. This chain's CDR3 is CASRPPGTLSSYNEQFF. The CDR3 bases are TGTGCCAGCAGACCCCCCGGGACTCTTAGCTCCTACAATGAGCAGTTCTTC. The variable domain in full, completed from reference TRBV7-2 and TRBJ2-1, reads GAGVSQSPSNKVTEKGKDVELRCDPISGHTALYWYRQSLGQGLEFLIYFQGNSAPDKSGLPSDRFSAERTGGSVSTLTIQRTQQEDSAVYLCASRPPGTLSSYNEQFFGPGTRLTVL.

The V and J genes are TRBV12-3 or TRBV12-4 and TRBJ2-1; TRBD2 matches 9 bases. V lost 6 bases, J lost 9 bases, and 6 bases stayed unmatched. This CDR3 comprises 13 residues. CDR3: CASSWTSVVEQFF. The DNA for the CDR3 is TGTGCCAGCAGCTGGACTAGCGTGGTTGAGCAGTTCTTC.

DNA for the CDR3: TGTGCCACCACCCGGGACTCCGGGGATTCACCCCTCCACTTT. Amino acids: CATTRDSGDSPLHF. The rearrangement links TRBV5-8 to TRBJ1-6; maybe TRBD1 (5 bases). The germline V gene has CDR1 SGHTS and CDR2 YDEGEE. The CDR3 has 14 residues. V was clipped by 9 bases and J by 8 bases, with 18 bases between them.

The V and J genes are TRBV30 and TRBJ1-2; no definite D call. The CDR3 covers 12 residues. V was cut by 3 bases and J by 4 bases, with 9 bases left in between. The germline V gene encodes CDR1 GTSNPN and CDR2 SVGIG (reference sequence). The CDR3 region is CAWRDYSYGYTF. CDR3 in DNA: TGTGCCTGGAGGGATTACTCCTATGGCTACACCTTC.

J is TRBJ2-7 and V is TRBV27; D might be TRBD1 (6 bases). The CDR3 sequence is 13 residues long. V was clipped by 4 bases and J by 6 bases, with 13 bases between them. The germline V gene encodes CDR1 MNHEY and CDR2 SMNVEV (reference sequence). The CDR3 reads CASSYNRDTEQYF. Written as DNA, the CDR3 is TGTGCCAGCAGTTATAACCGGGACACCGAGCAGTACTTC.

The rearrangement uses TRBV28 and TRBJ1-2; D is undetermined. This CDR3 is built from 16 residues. Germline V gene data show CDR1 as MDHEN and CDR2 as SYDVKM. V was pared by 5 bases and J by 0 bases, with 16 bases between. As DNA, the CDR3 is TGTGCCAGCAGTCGATCTGGGCAGGCGACTAACTATGGCTACACCTTC. Translating gives CASSRSGQATNYGYTF.